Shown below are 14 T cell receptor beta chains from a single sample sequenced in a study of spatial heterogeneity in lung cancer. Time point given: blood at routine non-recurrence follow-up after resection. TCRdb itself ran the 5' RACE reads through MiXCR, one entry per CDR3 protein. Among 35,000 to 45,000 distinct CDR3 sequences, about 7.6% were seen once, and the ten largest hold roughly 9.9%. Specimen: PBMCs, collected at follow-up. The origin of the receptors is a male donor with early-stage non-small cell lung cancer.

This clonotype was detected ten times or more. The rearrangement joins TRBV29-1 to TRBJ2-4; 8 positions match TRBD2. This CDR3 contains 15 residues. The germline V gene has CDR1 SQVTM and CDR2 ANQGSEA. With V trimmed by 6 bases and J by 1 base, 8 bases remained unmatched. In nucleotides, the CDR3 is TGCAGCGTCCAGACTAGCGCTATTGCCAAAAACATTCAGTACTTC. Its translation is CSVQTSAIAKNIQYF.

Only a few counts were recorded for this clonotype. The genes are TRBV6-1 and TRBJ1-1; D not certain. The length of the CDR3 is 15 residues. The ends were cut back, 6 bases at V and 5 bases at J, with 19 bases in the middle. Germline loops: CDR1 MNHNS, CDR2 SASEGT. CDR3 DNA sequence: TGTGCCAGCAGCCCGGAGATAAGGCGGAGGACTGAAGCTTTCTTT. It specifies CASSPEIRRRTEAFF.

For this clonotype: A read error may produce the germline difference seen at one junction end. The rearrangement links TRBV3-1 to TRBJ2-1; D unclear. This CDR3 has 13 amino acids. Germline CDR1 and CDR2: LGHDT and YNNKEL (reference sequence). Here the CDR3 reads CVSSQVAYNEQFF. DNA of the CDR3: TGTGTCAGCAGCCAAGTTGCCTACAATGAGCAGTTCTTC.

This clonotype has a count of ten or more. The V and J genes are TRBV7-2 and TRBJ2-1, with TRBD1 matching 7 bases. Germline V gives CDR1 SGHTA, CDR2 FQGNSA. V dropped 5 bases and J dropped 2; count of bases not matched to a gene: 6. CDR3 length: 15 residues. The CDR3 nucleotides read TGTGCCAGCAGCCAAGGACAGGTGACCTACAATGAGCAGTTCTTC. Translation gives CASSQGQVTYNEQFF. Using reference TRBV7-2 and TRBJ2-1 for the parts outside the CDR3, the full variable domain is GAGVSQSPSNKVTEKGKDVELRCDPISGHTALYWYRQSLGQGLEFLIYFQGNSAPDKSGLPSDRFSAERTGGSVSTLTIQRTQQEDSAVYLCASSQGQVTYNEQFFGPGTRLTVL.

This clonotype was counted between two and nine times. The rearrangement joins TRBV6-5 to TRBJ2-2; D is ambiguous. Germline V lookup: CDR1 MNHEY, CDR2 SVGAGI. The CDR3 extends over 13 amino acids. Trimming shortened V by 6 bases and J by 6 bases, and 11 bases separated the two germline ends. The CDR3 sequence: CASSPQSPGELFF. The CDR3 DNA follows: TGTGCCAGCAGCCCTCAATCCCCCGGGGAGCTGTTTTTT.

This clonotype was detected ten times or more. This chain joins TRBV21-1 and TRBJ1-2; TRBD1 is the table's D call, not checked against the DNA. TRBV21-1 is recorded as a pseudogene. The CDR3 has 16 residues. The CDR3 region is CASSNFTGGLNYGYTF. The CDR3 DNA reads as TGTGCCAGCAGCAACTTTACAGGGGGCCTTAACTATGGCTACACCTTC.

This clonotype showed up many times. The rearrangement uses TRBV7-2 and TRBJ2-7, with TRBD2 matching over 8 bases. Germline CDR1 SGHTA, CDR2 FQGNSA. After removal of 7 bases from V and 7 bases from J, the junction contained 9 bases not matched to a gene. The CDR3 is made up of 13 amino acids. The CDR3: CASTPRGGREQYF. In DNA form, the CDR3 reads TGTGCCAGCACCCCCCGGGGGGGCCGGGAGCAGTACTTC. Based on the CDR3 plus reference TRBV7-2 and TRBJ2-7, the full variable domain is GAGVSQSPSNKVTEKGKDVELRCDPISGHTALYWYRQSLGQGLEFLIYFQGNSAPDKSGLPSDRFSAERTGGSVSTLTIQRTQQEDSAVYLCASTPRGGREQYFGPGTRLTVT.

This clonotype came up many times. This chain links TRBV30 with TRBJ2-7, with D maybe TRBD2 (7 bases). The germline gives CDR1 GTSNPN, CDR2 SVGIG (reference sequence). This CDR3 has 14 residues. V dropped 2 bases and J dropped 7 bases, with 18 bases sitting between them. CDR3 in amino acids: CAWSLGGPPREQYF. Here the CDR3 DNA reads TGTGCCTGGAGTTTGGGGGGGCCCCCTCGGGAGCAGTACTTC.

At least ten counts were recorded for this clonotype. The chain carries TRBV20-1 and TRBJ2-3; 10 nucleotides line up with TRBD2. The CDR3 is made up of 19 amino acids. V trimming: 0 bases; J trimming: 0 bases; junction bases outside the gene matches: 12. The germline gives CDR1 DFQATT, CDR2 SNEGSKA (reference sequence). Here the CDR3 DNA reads TGCAGTGCTAGAGATCGGAGGCTAGCGGGGGAGACTAGCACAGATACGCAGTATTTT. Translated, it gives CSARDRRLAGETSTDTQYF.

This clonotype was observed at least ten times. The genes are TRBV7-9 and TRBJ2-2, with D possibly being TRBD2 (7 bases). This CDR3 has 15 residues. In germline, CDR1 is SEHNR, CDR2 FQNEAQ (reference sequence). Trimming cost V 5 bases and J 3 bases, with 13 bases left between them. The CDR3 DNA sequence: TGTGCCAGCAGCCCCGCGGGGGCCGACACCGGGGAGCTGTTTTTT. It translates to CASSPAGADTGELFF.

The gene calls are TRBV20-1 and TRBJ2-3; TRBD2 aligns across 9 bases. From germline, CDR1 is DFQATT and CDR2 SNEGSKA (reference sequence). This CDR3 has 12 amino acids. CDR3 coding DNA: TGCAGCCCTAGCGGGGACACAGATACGCAGTATTTT. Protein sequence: CSPSGDTDTQYF.

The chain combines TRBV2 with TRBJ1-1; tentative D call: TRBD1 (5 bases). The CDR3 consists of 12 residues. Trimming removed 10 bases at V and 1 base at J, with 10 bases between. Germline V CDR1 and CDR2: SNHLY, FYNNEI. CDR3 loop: CAIRAGNTEAFF. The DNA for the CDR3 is TGTGCCATCAGGGCGGGGAACACTGAAGCTTTCTTT. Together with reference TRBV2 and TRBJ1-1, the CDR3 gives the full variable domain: EPEVTQTPSHQVTQMGQEVILRCVPISNHLYFYWYRQILGQKVEFLVSFYNNEISEKSEIFDDQFSVERPDGSNFTLKIRSTKLEDSAMYFCAIRAGNTEAFFGQGTRLTVV.

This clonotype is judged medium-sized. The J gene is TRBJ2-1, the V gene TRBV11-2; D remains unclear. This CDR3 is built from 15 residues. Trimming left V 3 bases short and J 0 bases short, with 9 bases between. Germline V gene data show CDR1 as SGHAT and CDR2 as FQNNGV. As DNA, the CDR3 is TGTGCCAGCAGCTTGGGCGGAAGCTCCTACAATGAGCAGTTCTTC. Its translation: CASSLGGSSYNEQFF.

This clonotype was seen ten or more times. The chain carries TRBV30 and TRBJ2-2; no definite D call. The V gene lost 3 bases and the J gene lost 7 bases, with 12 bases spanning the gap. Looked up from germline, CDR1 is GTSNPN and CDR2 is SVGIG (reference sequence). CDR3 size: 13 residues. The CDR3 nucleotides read TGTGCCTGGAGGGGTAGCTCGGGCGGGGAGCTGTTTTTT. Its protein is CAWRGSSGGELFF.